These 27 T cell receptor beta chains share one sample of origin, sequenced in a study of graft-versus-host responses after intestinal transplantation. Produced via immunoSEQ multiplex PCR; TCRdb's table is partial and in-frame only. The sample shows 55,000 to 70,000 clones, about 93% of them seen only once. The sequences come from PBMCs, collected approximately 120 days after intestinal transplantation. All receptors come from a human patient who received an intestinal transplant, so some T cells may come from the graft donor.

The chain combines TRBV10-2 with TRBJ1-2; possibly TRBD1 for D (5 bases). This CDR3 is built from 12 residues. Germline CDR1 and CDR2: WSHSY and SAAADI. Trimming took 6 bases from V and 7 from J, leaving 12 bases between them. The CDR3 DNA is TGCGCCAGCAGGAGGGACGATTTTGGCTACACCTTC. This codes for CASRRDDFGYTF.

The sample holds a few counts of this clone. The rearrangement uses TRBV10-3 and TRBJ2-7, with D perhaps TRBD1 (7 bases). The ends were cut back, 0 bases at V and 3 bases at J, with 12 bases in the middle. Germline CDR1 reads ENHRY; CDR2 reads SYGVKD. This CDR3 region has 15 residues. CDR3 in amino acids: CAISESTQGGYEQYF. The CDR3 region has the DNA TGTGCCATCAGTGAGTCGACTCAGGGGGGCTACGAGCAGTACTTC.

The genes are TRBV7-2 and TRBJ1-1; D not resolved. The CDR3 sequence is 14 residues long. The germline CDR1 and CDR2 sequences are SGHTA and FQGNSA. V shed 0 bases and J shed 0 bases, with 5 bases lying between them. For the CDR3, the DNA is TGTGCCAGCAGCTTAGCGGCGGTGAACACTGAAGCTTTCTTT. Translating gives CASSLAAVNTEAFF.

The chain carries TRBV29-1 and TRBJ2-2; 9 positions match TRBD2. Germline-derived CDR1 and CDR2 are SQVTM and ANQGSEA. The CDR3 contains 16 residues. The CDR3 DNA sequence: TGCCCCTTTCTGGCGGGAGGGCCACCCGGCACCGGGGAGCTGTTTTTT. Translated: CPFLAGGPPGTGELFF.

Worth noting for this clone: Because it lacks the conserved phenylalanine or tryptophan at the end, this CDR3 is likely a read error. It is unclear where the CDR3 begins or ends on the DNA, so no DNA is shown, and the CDR3 is as TCRdb lists it. The J gene is TRBJ2-7, the V gene TRBV27; the D call of TRBD1 is as the table states it, not checked on the DNA. Germline V gene data show CDR1 as MNHEY and CDR2 as SMNVEV (reference sequence). The CDR3 is 13 amino acids in total, end residues counted. The CDR3 sequence is CASNTSQGSWPLD.

V and J are TRBV6-5 and TRBJ2-7, with 13 bases that match TRBD2. Germline V gene sequence: CDR1 MNHEY, CDR2 SVGAGI. V gave up 2 bases and J gave up 1 base; unmatched junction bases: 2. This CDR3 region has 16 residues. The CDR3 coding sequence is TGTGCCAGCAGTTACGTGGGACTAGCGGGATCCTACGAGCAGTACTTC. Protein product: CASSYVGLAGSYEQYF.

This clone has more than one count but fewer than ten. CDR3 bases: TGTGCCAGCAGCCAACGCCTTTCAGAGACCCAGTACTTC. Its translation is CASSQRLSETQYF. V usage is TRBV14 and J usage is TRBJ2-5; no firm D call. The V gene lost 2 bases and the J gene lost 4 bases, with 8 bases spanning the gap. The CDR3 is made up of 13 amino acids. Germline CDR1 is SGHDN and CDR2 is FVKESK.

The rearrangement links TRBV20-1 to TRBJ1-1; a possible D gene is TRBD1 (6 bases). The CDR3 spans 9 residues. V lost 6 bases and J 10 bases, leaving 9 bases between the germline ends. From germline, CDR1 is DFQATT and CDR2 SNEGSKA (reference sequence). The CDR3, as DNA: TGCAGTGCAGTACAGGGAGCTTTCTTT. Protein sequence: CSAVQGAFF.

The chain links TRBV28 to TRBJ1-5, with 9 bases identical to TRBD1. The CDR3 is made up of 15 amino acids. The germline gives CDR1 MDHEN, CDR2 SYDVKM. V was clipped by 5 bases and J by 6 bases; unmatched bases: 8. In nucleotides, the CDR3 is TGTGCCAGCAGTAACCAACAGGGGGCAGGTCAGCCCCAGCATTTT. It specifies CASSNQQGAGQPQHF.

This clone has just a few counts. The chain joins TRBV11-2 to TRBJ2-1; 11 bases align to TRBD2. V dropped 6 bases and J dropped 0; count of bases not matched to a gene: 4. Germline V gene lookup returns CDR1 SGHAT and CDR2 FQNNGV. The CDR3 runs to 16 residues. For the CDR3, the DNA is TGTGCCAGCAGGACTAGCGGGACCCACTCCTACAATGAGCAGTTCTTC. As protein: CASRTSGTHSYNEQFF.

This chain connects TRBV9 to TRBJ1-1; the D is unclear. The CDR3 extends over 13 amino acids. Deletions cut 0 bases from V and 2 bases from J, with 5 bases between. The germline V gene has CDR1 SGDLS and CDR2 YYNGEE. The CDR3 reads CASSVATNTEAFF. The DNA for the CDR3 is TGTGCCAGCAGCGTAGCTACCAACACTGAAGCTTTCTTT.

The count of this clone is one. The gene calls are TRBV6-5 and TRBJ1-2, with D possibly being TRBD1 (5 bases). The CDR3 is 12 amino acids. CDR1 MNHEY and CDR2 SVGAGI come from the germline V gene. The V end was cut by 0 bases, the J end by 7 bases, with 6 bases between. The CDR3 DNA follows: TGTGCCAGCAGTTACTCAGGGGTTGGCTACACCTTC. Its protein product is CASSYSGVGYTF.

The chain combines TRBV28 with TRBJ1-2; D unclear. Deletions cut 3 bases from V and 0 bases from J, with 11 bases between. There are 15 residues in the CDR3. CDR1 is MDHEN, CDR2 SYDVKM, per germline. The CDR3 nucleotides read TGTGCCAGCAGTTTGCAGGAGTTGGCTAACTATGGCTACACCTTC. Translation: CASSLQELANYGYTF.

This CDR3 is CASSILSGGNTGELFF. CDR3 bases: TGTGCCAGTAGTATTCTCTCAGGGGGCAACACCGGGGAGCTGTTTTTT. This chain uses TRBV19 with TRBJ2-2, with 8 nucleotides matching TRBD1. Germline V gene lookup returns CDR1 LNHDA and CDR2 SQIVND (reference sequence). The CDR3 is 16 amino acids. V lost 3 bases to trimming and J lost 2 bases; unmatched junction nucleotides: 5.

V usage is TRBV7-9 and J usage is TRBJ1-1; D remains ambiguous. The V end was cut by 5 bases, the J end by 8 bases, with 21 bases between. The CDR3 is 15 residues long. Per germline, CDR1 SEHNR and CDR2 FQNEAQ (reference sequence). The CDR3: CASSPPSRLRGEAFF. As DNA, the CDR3 is TGTGCCAGCAGCCCTCCCTCGAGGCTGCGGGGAGAAGCTTTCTTT.

The J gene is TRBJ2-5, the V gene TRBV5-6, with D possibly being TRBD2 (5 bases). Trimming removed 3 bases at V and 5 bases at J, with 17 bases between. This CDR3 contains 15 residues. CDR1 and CDR2 from the germline V gene are SGHDT and YYEEEE. The CDR3 coding sequence is TGTGCCAGCAGCTCCCTGTTGGTCGGACTGGAGACCCAGTACTTC. Residues: CASSSLLVGLETQYF. The complete variable domain, with remaining parts taken from reference TRBV5-6 and TRBJ2-5, reads DAGVTQSPTHLIKTRGQQVTLRCSPKSGHDTVSWYQQALGQGPQFIFQYYEEEERQRGNFPDRFSGHQFPNYSSELNVNALLLGDSALYLCASSSLLVGLETQYFGPGTRLLVL.

J is TRBJ2-1 and V is TRBV7-6, with 10 bases that match TRBD2. Looked up from germline, CDR1 is SGHVS and CDR2 is FNYEAQ. J was trimmed by 4 bases and V by 4 bases; bases with no gene match: 1. The CDR3 runs to 14 residues. DNA of the CDR3: TGTGCCAGCAGCTCTAGCGGGGGATACAATGAGCAGTTCTTC. Translating gives CASSSSGGYNEQFF.

CDR3 region: CASSLFLAGGRGEQYF. The CDR3 coding sequence is TGTGCCAGCAGTTTATTTTTGGCGGGAGGGAGGGGAGAGCAGTACTTC. The J gene is TRBJ2-7, the V gene TRBV28, with 9 bases that match TRBD2. Per the germline V gene, CDR1 is MDHEN and CDR2 is SYDVKM. V lost 1 base and J lost 7; bases outside the gene matches: 11. The CDR3 spans 16 residues.

The rearrangement links TRBV7-6 to TRBJ2-1; 8 bases align to TRBD1. CDR1 and CDR2 (germline): SGHVS, FNYEAQ. The CDR3 contains 13 residues. V trimming: 5 bases; J trimming: 9 bases; junction bases outside the gene matches: 6. CDR3 nucleotide sequence: TGTGCCAGCAGCATTGGACAGGGCATTGAGCAGTTCTTC. It translates to CASSIGQGIEQFF.

This clone showed up just once. The rearrangement joins TRBV6-1 to TRBJ2-7; D unresolved. The germline CDR1 and CDR2 sequences are MNHNS and SASEGT. Trimming removed 5 bases at V and 5 bases at J, with 7 bases between. This CDR3 region has 11 residues. The CDR3 reads CASSRWDEQYF. The CDR3 region has the DNA TGTGCCAGCAGTAGATGGGACGAGCAGTACTTC.

This sequence joins TRBV30 and TRBJ2-7; D possibly corresponds to TRBD2 (5 bases). Trimming shortened V by 0 bases and J by 7 bases, and 10 bases separated the two germline ends. This CDR3 comprises 12 residues. From germline, CDR1 is GTSNPN and CDR2 SVGIG (reference sequence). The CDR3 DNA is TGTGCCTGGAGTGTCGGGGTGGGGGAGCAGTACTTC. It translates to CAWSVGVGEQYF. Filled out from reference TRBV30 and TRBJ2-7, the complete variable domain reads SQTIHQWPATLVQPVGSPLSLECTVEGTSNPNLYWYRQAAGRGLQLLFYSVGIGQISSEVPQNLSASRPQDRQFILSSKKLLLSDSGFYLCAWSVGVGEQYFGPGTRLTVT.

Written as DNA, the CDR3 is TGTGCCAGCAGTTCCGGCTACAGCAGGCTGGAGAATCAGCCCCAGCATTTT. Amino acids: CASSSGYSRLENQPQHF. The chain employs TRBV5-8 and TRBJ1-5; D is undetermined. Germline CDR1 and CDR2: SGHTS and YDEGEE. The ends were cut back, 5 bases at V and 4 bases at J, with 22 bases in the middle. CDR3 length: 17 amino acids. The variable domain in full, completed from reference TRBV5-8 and TRBJ1-5, reads EAGVTQSPTHLIKTRGQQATLRCSPISGHTSVYWYQQALGLGLQFLLWYDEGEERNRGNFPPRFSGRQFPNYSSELNVNALELEDSALYLCASSSGYSRLENQPQHFGDGTRLSIL.

The chain links TRBV27 to TRBJ2-3; 7 bases are shared with TRBD2. The trim removed 5 bases at V and 2 bases at J, leaving 7 bases unmatched. Germline V gene data show CDR1 as MNHEY and CDR2 as SMNVEV (reference sequence). The CDR3 runs 15 residues. The CDR3 nucleotides are TGTGCCAGCAGTCACACTAGCGTCTACACAGATACGCAGTATTTT. It codes for CASSHTSVYTDTQYF.

This clone has a single count. The chain recombines TRBV5-1 with TRBJ2-7; no clear D gene. The CDR3 is 12 residues long. The germline V and J ends were trimmed by 6 bases and 12 bases, with 19 bases remaining between them. Per the germline V gene, CDR1 is SGHRS and CDR2 is YFSETQ. Here the CDR3 DNA reads TGCGCCAGCAAGCTTGGTTCCCCACAACCGTACTTC. Protein: CASKLGSPQPYF.

This chain joins TRBV4-1 and TRBJ2-5; TRBD2 aligns across 7 bases. The ends lost 1 base at V and 4 bases at J; junction bases unmatched: 15. The CDR3 has 18 residues. Germline V gene lookup returns CDR1 MGHRA and CDR2 YSYEKL. The CDR3 bases are TGCGCCAGCAGCCAAGGGGTCTCGAGGGGAGGGGCGAGAGAGACCCAGTACTTC. It encodes CASSQGVSRGGARETQYF.

The chain employs TRBV5-1 and TRBJ2-3, with D maybe TRBD2 (5 bases). V lost 3 bases and J lost 0, with 14 bases in between. Germline loops: CDR1 SGHRS, CDR2 YFSETQ. The CDR3 spans 16 residues. CDR3 sequence (DNA): TGCGCCAGCAGCTCCCATAGCGCCTCTAGCACAGATACGCAGTATTTT. Encoded protein: CASSSHSASSTDTQYF.

The gene calls are TRBV7-8 and TRBJ1-4; 10 bases are a match to TRBD1. Germline CDR1 SGHVS, CDR2 FQNEAQ. This CDR3 is 20 amino acids long. The J segment lost 3 bases and the V segment lost 1 base, leaving 14 bases of the junction unmatched. CDR3 residues: CASSLVFMTGGRGANEKLFF. CDR3 coding DNA: TGTGCCAGCAGCTTAGTTTTCATGACAGGGGGCCGGGGGGCTAATGAAAAACTGTTTTTT.